A selection of T cell receptor beta chains follows, all from one sample in a study of shared clonotypes between healthy human individuals. The table came from immunoSEQ multiplex PCR; TCRdb's copy has only in-frame clones and leaves some out. The sample records some 2.4 million clones, over 85% being singletons. The sample consisted of naive CD4+ T cells from PBMCs. The receptors come from a man younger than 35 in good health. Some clones in this sample may be carry-over from other donors' samples. CDR3s include the opening cysteine and the closing phenylalanine or tryptophan. The D gene is left open where the match is weak. Some rows mark clone size as missing; the rest say once, few, many or name a class of expanded clone.

J gene: TRBJ1-1; V gene: TRBV29-1; clone size: .; D gene: .; CDR3 DNA: TGCAGCGTTGTAAGGCAGGCTAACACTGAAGCTTTCTTT; CDR3 protein: CSVVRQANTEAFF
J gene: TRBJ2-5; V gene: TRBV5-1; clone size: .; D gene: .; CDR3 DNA: TGCGCCAGCAGCTCAAGGGGGGAGCCTGGAGAGACCCAGTACTTC; CDR3 protein: CASSSRGEPGETQYF
J gene: TRBJ2-6; V gene: TRBV5-1; clone size: .; D gene: .; CDR3 DNA: TGCGCCAGCAGCCCCCCCATTTTAGCAGCTGGGGCCAACGTCCTGACTTTC; CDR3 protein: CASSPPILAAGANVLTF
J gene: TRBJ2-7; V gene: TRBV30; clone size: .; D gene: .; CDR3 DNA: TGTGCCTGGACCTCCATCCGGGGGTCCTACGAGCAGTACTTC; CDR3 protein: CAWTSIRGSYEQYF
J gene: TRBJ2-3; V gene: TRBV6-5; clone size: .; D gene: .; CDR3 DNA: TGTGCCAGCAGTTACTCGATAAGCACAGATACGCAGTATTTT; CDR3 protein: CASSYSISTDTQYF
J gene: TRBJ2-3; V gene: TRBV29-1; clone size: .; D gene: TRBD2; CDR3 DNA: TGCAGCGTTGAGCGGGGGACAGATACGCAGTATTTT; CDR3 protein: CSVERGTDTQYF
J gene: TRBJ1-5; V gene: TRBV7-8; clone size: .; D gene: .; CDR3 DNA: TGTGCCAGCAGCTTGGCAGGACCCTCGGCCCAGCATTTT; CDR3 protein: CASSLAGPSAQHF
J gene: TRBJ2-1; V gene: TRBV7-3; clone size: .; D gene: TRBD2; CDR3 DNA: TGTGCCAGCAGGCCGGGACGGGGAACCGGGACTAGCGGGAGGAGCTCCTACAATGAGCAGTTCTTC; CDR3 protein: CASRPGRGTGTSGRSSYNEQFF
J gene: TRBJ2-7; V gene: TRBV1; clone size: .; D gene: .; CDR3 DNA: TGCACCAGCAGCCAACGCTATACTAGCGGGAGAACCACCTACGAGCAGTACTTC; CDR3 protein: CTSSQRYTSGRTTYEQYF
J gene: TRBJ2-7; V gene: TRBV4-3; clone size: .; D gene: TRBD2; CDR3 DNA: TGCGCCAGCAGCCAAGATTTGGCTAGCGGGAGGAGCGGCTACGAGCAGTACTTC; CDR3 protein: CASSQDLASGRSGYEQYF
J gene: TRBJ2-7; V gene: TRBV11-1; clone size: .; D gene: .; CDR3 DNA: TGTGCCAGCAGCTTAACTGGTCGCTCTTCCTACGAGCAGTACTTC; CDR3 protein: CASSLTGRSSYEQYF
J gene: TRBJ1-4; V gene: TRBV5-1; clone size: .; D gene: .; CDR3 DNA: TGCGCCAGCAGCTTGGGCCCAGGACAGACTAATGAAAAACTGTTTTTT; CDR3 protein: CASSLGPGQTNEKLFF
J gene: TRBJ2-1; V gene: TRBV11-3; clone size: .; D gene: .; CDR3 DNA: TGTGCCAGCAGCCGGACTCCGCCGGGAGTGGGAAATGAGCAGTTCTTC; CDR3 protein: CASSRTPPGVGNEQFF
J gene: TRBJ2-5; V gene: TRBV5-1; clone size: once; D gene: .; CDR3 DNA: TGCGCCAGCAGCCCCTCCGGGGGCTGGGAGACCCAGTACTTC; CDR3 protein: CASSPSGGWETQYF
J gene: TRBJ2-4; V gene: TRBV7-9; clone size: .; D gene: TRBD1; CDR3 DNA: TGTGCCAGCAGCTTTACGACAGGGGCCAAAAACATTCAGTACTTC; CDR3 protein: CASSFTTGAKNIQYF
J gene: TRBJ2-2; V gene: TRBV7-3; clone size: .; D gene: .; CDR3 DNA: TGTGCCAGCAGCTTACCGGAAACCGGGGAGCTGTTTTTT; CDR3 protein: CASSLPETGELFF
J gene: TRBJ1-1; V gene: TRBV29-1; clone size: .; D gene: .; CDR3 DNA: TGCAGCGTGGCAACAGGCATGAACACTGAAGCTTTCTTT; CDR3 protein: CSVATGMNTEAFF
J gene: TRBJ2-7; V gene: TRBV5-6; clone size: .; D gene: .; CDR3 DNA: TGTGCCAGCAGCTTGCAGGGTAGCTCCTACGAGCAGTACTTC; CDR3 protein: CASSLQGSSYEQYF
J gene: TRBJ1-1; V gene: TRBV9; clone size: .; D gene: TRBD1; CDR3 DNA: TGTGCCAGCAGCGTAGGTCAGGGGGCAACGAACACTGAAGCTTTCTTT; CDR3 protein: CASSVGQGATNTEAFF
J gene: TRBJ1-5; V gene: TRBV2; clone size: .; D gene: .; CDR3 DNA: TGTGCCAGCGGCGGGGATAGCAATCAGCCCCAGCATTTT; CDR3 protein: CASGGDSNQPQHF
J gene: TRBJ2-7; V gene: TRBV6-6; clone size: once; D gene: .; CDR3 DNA: TGTGCCAGCAGTTATAAGGGGGGAACCTACGAGCAGTACTTC; CDR3 protein: CASSYKGGTYEQYF
J gene: TRBJ2-7; V gene: TRBV27; clone size: .; D gene: .; CDR3 DNA: TGTGCCAGCAGTCAATCTTGGACCGGAGGCGAGCAGTACTTC; CDR3 protein: CASSQSWTGGEQYF
J gene: TRBJ2-2; V gene: TRBV4-2; clone size: .; D gene: TRBD2; CDR3 DNA: TGTGCCAGCAGCCAAGGACTAGCGGGTGGGAGCGGGGAGCTGTTTTTT; CDR3 protein: CASSQGLAGGSGELFF
J gene: TRBJ1-2; V gene: TRBV28; clone size: .; D gene: .; CDR3 DNA: TGTGCCAGAGGCCCGGCCTCATGTGATGGCTACACCTTC; CDR3 protein: CARGPASCDGYTF
J gene: TRBJ1-2; V gene: TRBV2; clone size: once; D gene: .; CDR3 DNA: TGTGCCAGCAGTGTGGAGGGTAGGGGAATTAAAGTCGATTTC; CDR3 protein: CASSVEGRGIKVDF
J gene: TRBJ2-7; V gene: TRBV6-5; clone size: .; D gene: .; CDR3 DNA: TGTGCCAGCAGTTACTCGGGAGAGACCTACGAGCAGTACTTC; CDR3 protein: CASSYSGETYEQYF
J gene: TRBJ2-1; V gene: TRBV7-2; clone size: .; D gene: TRBD1; CDR3 DNA: TGTGCCAGCAGTCGACAGGGGACCTACAATGAGCAGTTCTTC; CDR3 protein: CASSRQGTYNEQFF
J gene: TRBJ2-1; V gene: TRBV30; clone size: .; D gene: TRBD2; CDR3 DNA: TGTGCCTGGAGTACCCCCTCGCCAGCGGGAGTGGGTGAGCAGTTCTTC; CDR3 protein: CAWSTPSPAGVGEQFF
J gene: TRBJ1-2; V gene: TRBV2; clone size: .; D gene: .; CDR3 DNA: TGTGCCAGCAGTGAGGACAGACCTGGCTACACCTTC; CDR3 protein: CASSEDRPGYTF
J gene: TRBJ2-7; V gene: TRBV6-1; clone size: .; D gene: .; CDR3 DNA: TGTGCCAGCAGTGAAGACTGGACTACCATATACGAGCAGTACTTC; CDR3 protein: CASSEDWTTIYEQYF
J gene: TRBJ1-4; V gene: TRBV10-1; clone size: .; D gene: .; CDR3 DNA: TGCGCCAGCATTGGCATCCGGACAGAAAATGAAAAACTGTTTTTT; CDR3 protein: CASIGIRTENEKLFF
J gene: TRBJ2-6; V gene: TRBV18; clone size: .; D gene: .; CDR3 DNA: TGTGCCAGCTCACCACTGCAGAGCTCTGGGGCCAACGTCCTGACTTTC; CDR3 protein: CASSPLQSSGANVLTF
J gene: TRBJ2-3; V gene: TRBV7-8; clone size: .; D gene: TRBD2; CDR3 DNA: TGTGCCAGCAGCGGGACTAGCGGGAGGGCGGCAGATACGCAGTATTTT; CDR3 protein: CASSGTSGRAADTQYF